The clone carrying this TCR beta chain has only one observation. This entry comes from a study of blood T cell repertoires in COVID-19. This CDR3 has 13 amino acids. CDR1 is SGHRS and CDR2 is YFSETQ in the germline V gene. V was shortened by 2 bases and J by 1 base, with 5 bases between the two germline ends. Sequencing was performed with immunoSEQ multiplex PCR; in TCRdb, only in-frame clones are kept and a portion is missing. The table lists tens of thousands of clones, around 80% of them singletons. The sequenced sample consisted of peripheral blood. This chain joins TRBV5-1 and TRBJ2-3; D unclear. This receptor was identified in a man aged 60-69 years with acute or convalescent COVID-19. The CDR3 is CASSFQGTDTQYF. Written as DNA, the CDR3 is TGCGCCAGCAGCTTCCAGGGCACAGATACGCAGTATTTT.